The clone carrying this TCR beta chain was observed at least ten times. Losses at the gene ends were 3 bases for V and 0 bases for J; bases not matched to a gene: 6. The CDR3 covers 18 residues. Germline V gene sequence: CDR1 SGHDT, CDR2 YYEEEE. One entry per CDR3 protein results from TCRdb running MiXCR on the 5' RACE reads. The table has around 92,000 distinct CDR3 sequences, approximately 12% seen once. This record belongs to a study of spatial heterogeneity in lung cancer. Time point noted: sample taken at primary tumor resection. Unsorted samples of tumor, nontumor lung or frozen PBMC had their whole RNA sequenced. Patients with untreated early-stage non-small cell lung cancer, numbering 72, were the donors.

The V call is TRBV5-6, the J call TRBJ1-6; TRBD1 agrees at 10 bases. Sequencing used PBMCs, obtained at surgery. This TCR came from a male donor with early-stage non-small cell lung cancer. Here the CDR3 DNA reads TGTGCCAGCAGCTCGTGGGACAGGGGAAGCTCCTATAATTCACCCCTCCACTTT. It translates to CASSSWDRGSSYNSPLHF.